The 18 T cell receptor beta chains listed next were all sequenced from one sample in a study of technical replicates of blood from several donors. The protocol was immunoSEQ multiplex PCR, while the TCRdb copy is restricted to in-frame clones and leaves out a portion. The sample has some 70,000 clones, under 98% seen once. The sequencing sample was made of T cells isolated from PBMCs. Every receptor here comes from a human donor in good health.

The chain combines TRBV7-6 with TRBJ2-3, with 8 bases lining up with TRBD2. The CDR3 spans 15 residues. V dropped 5 bases and J dropped 2; count of bases not matched to a gene: 6. Germline CDR1 reads SGHVS; CDR2 reads FNYEAQ. The CDR3 here is CASSPGLGDTDTQYF. CDR3 DNA sequence: TGTGCCAGCAGCCCGGGACTAGGTGACACAGATACGCAGTATTTT.

This clone has only a few counts. This chain joins TRBV30 and TRBJ2-3, with D maybe TRBD1 (5 bases). CDR3 length: 12 amino acids. Germline lookup yields CDR1 GTSNPN and CDR2 SVGIG (reference sequence). With 2 bases removed from V and 5 bases from J, the gap between germline ends came to 8 bases. CDR3 residues: CAWSQGRDTQYF. CDR3 sequence (DNA): TGTGCCTGGAGTCAGGGAAGAGATACGCAGTATTTT.

The CDR3 spells CASSTSWGMGDGDTQYF. CDR3 DNA: TGTGCCAGCAGTACTAGCTGGGGAATGGGGGACGGTGATACGCAGTATTTT. J is TRBJ2-3 and V is TRBV11-3; D might be TRBD2 (6 bases). Germline V gene sequence: CDR1 SGHNT, CDR2 YENEEA. The CDR3 sequence is 17 residues long. Trimming took 6 bases from V and 6 from J, leaving 25 bases between them. Looking up the rest from reference TRBV11-3 and TRBJ2-3 gives the full variable domain: EAGVVQSPRYKIIEKKQPVAFWCNPISGHNTLYWYLQNLGQGPELLIRYENEEAVDDSQLPKDRFSAERLKGVDSTLKIQPAELGDSAVYLCASSTSWGMGDGDTQYFGPGTRLTVL.

This rearrangement joins TRBV7-9 to TRBJ2-7; TRBD1 matches 9 bases. After removal of 5 bases from V and 3 bases from J, the junction contained 8 bases not matched to a gene. The CDR3 is 15 amino acids. The germline gives CDR1 SEHNR, CDR2 FQNEAQ (reference sequence). CDR3: CASSGAGQGLYEQYF. CDR3 coding DNA: TGTGCCAGCAGCGGAGCGGGACAGGGCCTCTACGAGCAGTACTTC.

The chain recombines TRBV9 with TRBJ2-7; 9 nucleotides agree with TRBD2. Germline V gene sequence: CDR1 SGDLS, CDR2 YYNGEE. The CDR3 is 14 residues long. Trimming removed 7 bases from V and 0 bases from J; junction bases left unmatched: 5. This chain's CDR3 is CASGLAYSSYEQYF. The CDR3 DNA reads as TGTGCCAGCGGACTAGCGTACAGCTCCTACGAGCAGTACTTC.

J is TRBJ1-2 and V is TRBV4-3; D is ambiguous. V lost 0 bases and J 8 bases, leaving 16 bases between the germline ends. There are 15 residues in the CDR3. The germline gives CDR1 LGHNA, CDR2 YSLEER. The CDR3 is CASSQDLAELMGYTF. The CDR3 nucleotides are TGCGCCAGCAGCCAAGATCTAGCGGAGCTGATGGGCTACACCTTC.

This chain uses TRBV4-1 with TRBJ2-3, with TRBD1 matching 8 bases. The CDR3 consists of 20 residues. Trimming cost V 1 base and J 4 bases; bases outside gene matches: 19. Germline lookup yields CDR1 MGHRA and CDR2 YSYEKL. The CDR3 DNA reads as TGCGCCAGCAGCCAAGGAGTCCAACTTAAACAGGGGGGACGGCCAGATACGCAGTATTTT. Its translation: CASSQGVQLKQGGRPDTQYF.

V gene TRBV11-2 combines with J gene TRBJ1-2; D call uncertain. Trimming shortened V by 5 bases and J by 4 bases, and 17 bases separated the two germline ends. The CDR3 extends over 15 amino acids. Looked up from germline, CDR1 is SGHAT and CDR2 is FQNNGV. This chain's CDR3 is CASSPLGQTSYGYTF. DNA for the CDR3: TGTGCCAGCAGCCCACTAGGCCAGACGTCCTATGGCTACACCTTC.

In its sample, this clone was seen once. The chain combines TRBV29-1 with TRBJ1-2; D is possibly TRBD1 (6 bases). Germline V gene data show CDR1 as SQVTM and CDR2 as ANQGSEA. The CDR3 has 12 residues. V was pared by 7 bases and J by 6 bases, with 15 bases between. CDR3 amino acids: CSGPGGEDGYTF. The CDR3 nucleotides are TGCAGCGGACCTGGGGGCGAGGATGGCTACACCTTC.

This clone was detected only a few times. The chain has TRBV27 and TRBJ2-5; 7 nucleotides agree with TRBD1. CDR3 length equals 16 residues. V shed 5 bases and J 4 bases; nucleotides not matched to a gene: 13. Germline V gene sequence: CDR1 MNHEY, CDR2 SMNVEV (reference sequence). CDR3 nucleotide sequence: TGTGCCAGCAGTCCCCGCTATACAGGGGTTCGAGAGACCCAGTACTTC. Its protein is CASSPRYTGVRETQYF.

This chain uses TRBV7-2 with TRBJ2-2; 9 positions match TRBD2. This CDR3 region has 14 residues. The J segment lost 6 bases and the V segment lost 2 bases, leaving 1 base of the junction unmatched. Germline V lookup: CDR1 SGHTA, CDR2 FQGNSA. In nucleotides, the CDR3 is TGTGCCAGCAGCTTACTAGCGGGATCCGGGGAGCTGTTTTTT. Its protein product is CASSLLAGSGELFF.

This clone was seen just once. The chain has TRBV6-1 and TRBJ2-7; the match to TRBD1 covers 8 bases. After removal of 3 bases from V and 4 bases from J, the junction contained 2 bases not matched to a gene. The CDR3 has 13 residues. CDR1 is MNHNS, CDR2 SASEGT, per germline. The CDR3 DNA reads as TGTGCCAGCAGTGAGGGACAGGTTTACGAGCAGTACTTC. It translates to CASSEGQVYEQYF.

This clone was seen more than once but under ten times. The chain employs TRBV2 and TRBJ2-1; tentative D call: TRBD2 (6 bases). Germline V CDR1 and CDR2: SNHLY, FYNNEI. V was pared by 6 bases and J by 5 bases, with 8 bases between. This CDR3 comprises 12 residues. CDR3 bases: TGTGCCAGCAGGGACTATCACAATGAGCAGTTCTTC. Translating it yields CASRDYHNEQFF.

V usage is TRBV30 and J usage is TRBJ2-1; 7 nucleotides agree with TRBD2. The CDR3 covers 16 residues. After removal of 4 bases from V and 4 bases from J, the junction contained 13 bases not matched to a gene. In germline, CDR1 is GTSNPN, CDR2 SVGIG (reference sequence). In nucleotides, the CDR3 is TGTGCCTGGACTCAACTGGGACTAACACTTTACAATGAGCAGTTCTTC. It is translated as CAWTQLGLTLYNEQFF.

V usage is TRBV18 and J usage is TRBJ2-2, with a weak D call TRBD1 (5 bases). The CDR3 has 14 residues. Trimming removed 1 base at V and 5 bases at J, with 8 bases between. Germline assignment: CDR1 KGHSH and CDR2 LQKENI. CDR3 protein: CASSPLRDTGELFF. CDR3 in DNA: TGTGCCAGCTCACCACTCAGGGATACCGGGGAGCTGTTTTTT.

The chain joins TRBV4-1 to TRBJ2-7; D remains ambiguous. The CDR3 consists of 14 residues. Trimming left V 4 bases short and J 0 bases short, with 10 bases between. Germline assignment: CDR1 MGHRA and CDR2 YSYEKL. As DNA, the CDR3 is TGCGCCAGCAGCCTAGTCCCCCTCTCCTACGAGCAGTACTTC. Translated: CASSLVPLSYEQYF.

J is TRBJ2-2 and V is TRBV4-1; perhaps TRBD1 as D (5 bases). V shed 1 base and J shed 6 bases, with 12 bases lying between them. Germline CDR1 MGHRA, CDR2 YSYEKL. This CDR3 contains 15 residues. CDR3 nucleotides: TGCGCCAGCAGCCAAGCTCGGACAAACGCCGGGGAGCTGTTTTTT. Translation gives CASSQARTNAGELFF.

The chain links TRBV19 to TRBJ2-7; tentatively, D is TRBD1 (6 bases). Germline CDR1 is LNHDA and CDR2 is SQIVND (reference sequence). V dropped 9 bases and J dropped 0 bases, with 15 bases sitting between them. This CDR3 spans 14 amino acids. CDR3 residues: CASRGRGNSYEQYF. The CDR3 DNA is TGTGCCAGCCGTGGAAGGGGGAACTCCTACGAGCAGTACTTC. The complete variable domain, with remaining parts taken from reference TRBV19 and TRBJ2-7, reads DGGITQSPKYLFRKEGQNVTLSCEQNLNHDAMYWYRQDPGQGLRLIYYSQIVNDFQKGDIAEGYSVSREKKESFPLTVTSAQKNPTAFYLCASRGRGNSYEQYFGPGTRLTVT.